This TCR beta chain came from a study of early T cells in non-severe SARS-CoV-2 infection. TCRdb redid the calling of the 5' RACE reads with MiXCR, one entry per CDR3 protein. The sample holds tens of thousands of distinct CDR3 sequences, over 3% seen once. At least ten counts were recorded for this clonotype. The V gene lost 1 base and the J gene lost 1 base, with 10 bases spanning the gap. Germline V CDR1 and CDR2: SQVTM, ANQGSEA. This CDR3 has 14 amino acids. This chain uses TRBV29-1 with TRBJ1-2; a possible D gene is TRBD1 (5 bases). The specimen sequenced was whole blood. This clonotype was obtained from an adult who was a healthcare worker with PCR-confirmed SARS-CoV-2 infection or an uninfected control (not recorded which). The DNA of the CDR3 is TGCAGCGTTGAAGGGGGCAGCAGTAACTATGGCTACACCTTC. Translation gives CSVEGGSSNYGYTF.